This T cell receptor beta chain emerged from a study of vaccination effects on CD4 cells after COVID-19. Study-level background: Under the ViraFEST assay, PBMC were stimulated with viral peptide pools so that antigen-specific CD4+ T cells expanded. Sequencing was performed afterwards.

The repertoire was sequenced with immunoSEQ multiplex PCR; TCRdb's copy has only in-frame clones and lacks some. Counted here are approximately 61,000 clones, nearly 80% occurring once; the ten biggest clones make up about 4.5%. Subsequent to about 10 days of culture, CD4+ T cells were isolated. It was two doses of either the BNT162b2 or mRNA-1273 vaccine that participants received. Negative nucleocapsid antibody tests before and after vaccination confirmed no previous SARS-CoV-2 infection. Comment on this clone: Its antigen is not known.

Germline CDR1 LGHDT, CDR2 YNNKEL (reference sequence). The junction had 4 bases not matched to a gene; V was cut back by 1 base and J by 4 bases. CDR3 length: 15 residues. The sequence was obtained from a human donor who received a COVID-19 vaccine. V usage is TRBV3-1 (or the pseudogene TRBV3-2) and J usage is TRBJ1-2; 9 bases match TRBD1. The starting material was CD4+ T cells from PBMCs cultured without peptide, obtained after COVID-19 vaccination. The CDR3 nucleotides are TGTGCCAGCAGCCAAGGGACAGGGGTTTTCTATGGCTACACCTTC. Protein: CASSQGTGVFYGYTF.